The 28 T cell receptor beta chains reported below all come from one sample, sequenced in a study of T cell responses to AZD1222 COVID-19 vaccine. The repertoire was sequenced with immunoSEQ multiplex PCR; TCRdb's copy has only in-frame clones and lacks some. The sample records some 80,000 clones, about 91% being singletons. The sample consisted of peripheral blood, taken 28 days after the second dose of the MenACWY control vaccine. Receptor source: an adult who received the MenACWY meningococcal vaccine as a control.

This chain uses TRBV30 with TRBJ1-5, with D perhaps TRBD1 (5 bases). The CDR3 consists of 10 residues. Trimming left V 8 bases short and J 7 bases short, with 9 bases between. Germline V gene sequence: CDR1 GTSNPN, CDR2 SVGIG (reference sequence). The CDR3 loop reads CALGGQPQHF. The CDR3 bases are TGTGCCCTGGGGGGGCAGCCCCAGCATTTT.

The chain couples TRBV11-2 to TRBJ2-7, with a possible D match to TRBD1 (6 bases). Trimming removed 2 bases from V and 2 bases from J, with 10 bases in between. This CDR3 is 14 amino acids long. From germline, CDR1 is SGHAT and CDR2 FQNNGV. The CDR3 is CASSLRGTAYEQYF. In DNA, the CDR3 is TGTGCCAGCAGCTTAAGGGGGACGGCCTACGAGCAGTACTTC.

The chain is built from TRBV29-1 and TRBJ1-1; D is uncertain. The V end lost 5 bases, the J end lost 2 bases, and 15 bases lay between the germline ends. Germline values: CDR1 SQVTM, CDR2 ANQGSEA. The CDR3 loop spans 14 amino acids. The DNA of the CDR3 is TGCAGCGTTCGGCCAGGCGGGGTAAACACTGAAGCTTTCTTT. This codes for CSVRPGGVNTEAFF.

This rearrangement joins TRBV4-2 to TRBJ2-2; D is tentatively TRBD1 or TRBD2 (5 bases each). CDR3 size: 17 residues. Germline V gene lookup returns CDR1 LGHNA and CDR2 YNFKEQ. V dropped 1 base and J dropped 4 bases, with 16 bases sitting between them. This chain's CDR3 is CASSQGARGSGTGELFF. The CDR3 coding sequence is TGTGCCAGCAGCCAAGGGGCCCGGGGCAGTGGCACCGGGGAGCTGTTTTTT.

This rearrangement joins TRBV9 to TRBJ2-1; TRBD2 matches at 9 bases. The length of the CDR3 is 16 residues. The V gene end was trimmed by 4 bases and the J gene end by 4 bases; junction bases not matched to a gene: 9. Germline CDR1 SGDLS, CDR2 YYNGEE. For the CDR3, the DNA is TGTGCCAGCAGCCCACGTAGCGGGGGATCATACAATGAGCAGTTCTTC. Translation: CASSPRSGGSYNEQFF.

The rearrangement uses TRBV7-2 and TRBJ1-1; D remains ambiguous. Germline CDR1 is SGHTA and CDR2 is FQGNSA. The CDR3 runs to 13 residues. V lost 5 bases and J lost 1, with 8 bases in between. CDR3 amino acids: CASSPLSNTEAFF. Here the CDR3 DNA reads TGTGCCAGCAGCCCCCTATCGAACACTGAAGCTTTCTTT.

The rearrangement links TRBV29-1 to TRBJ1-3; possible D gene TRBD1, 5 bases. V was clipped by 0 bases and J by 2 bases, with 11 bases between them. This CDR3 has 15 residues. The germline V gene has CDR1 SQVTM and CDR2 ANQGSEA. CDR3 loop: CSVEDRASAGNTIYF. CDR3 in DNA: TGCAGCGTTGAAGACAGGGCCAGCGCTGGAAACACCATATATTTT.

In nucleotides, the CDR3 is TGTGCCAGCAGCCAAGATCCGCTACGGGTCCCGGGAGAGACCCAGTACTTC. This encodes CASSQDPLRVPGETQYF. This chain links TRBV3-1 (or the pseudogene TRBV3-2) with TRBJ2-5; D ambiguous. V lost 0 bases and J lost 4, with 18 bases in between. Germline lookup yields CDR1 LGHDT and CDR2 YNNKEL (reference sequence). The CDR3 contains 17 residues.

V is TRBV7-8 and J is TRBJ1-4; D perhaps matches TRBD1 (6 bases). This CDR3 is 16 amino acids long. The germline V gene encodes CDR1 SGHVS and CDR2 FQNEAQ. Trimming cost V 5 bases and J 3 bases, with 16 bases left between them. CDR3 in DNA: TGTGCCAGCAGCCTCCGGACAGCAGCATCTAATGAAAAACTGTTTTTT. This codes for CASSLRTAASNEKLFF.

The chain carries TRBV18 and TRBJ1-1, with no clear D. There are 11 residues in the CDR3. The V end was cut by 5 bases, the J end by 1 base, with 2 bases between. Germline-derived CDR1 and CDR2 are KGHSH and LQKENI. The CDR3 DNA reads as TGTGCCAGCTCAAAGAACACTGAAGCTTTCTTT. The encoded protein is CASSKNTEAFF.

The chain uses TRBV18 and TRBJ1-1; D is ambiguous. Germline V gene data show CDR1 as KGHSH and CDR2 as LQKENI. Between the trimmed V and J ends, which lost 5 bases and 0 bases, there was a span of 7 bases. The CDR3 sequence is 13 residues long. CDR3 region: CASSAQMNTEAFF. As DNA, the CDR3 is TGTGCCAGCTCAGCGCAGATGAACACTGAAGCTTTCTTT.

The chain combines TRBV19 with TRBJ2-5, with 13 nucleotides matching TRBD2. This CDR3 is built from 18 residues. V was clipped by 3 bases and J by 1 base; unmatched bases: 8. Germline CDR1 reads LNHDA; CDR2 reads SQIVND (reference sequence). CDR3 amino acids: CASSINGLAGAVQETQYF. CDR3 in DNA: TGTGCCAGTAGTATCAACGGACTAGCGGGGGCCGTCCAAGAGACCCAGTACTTC.

The V call is TRBV2, the J call TRBJ2-6, with a weak D call TRBD1 (6 bases). Trimming shortened V by 7 bases and J by 2 bases, and 9 bases separated the two germline ends. CDR1 and CDR2 (germline): SNHLY, FYNNEI. This CDR3 spans 14 amino acids. CDR3 amino acids: CASMNRAGANVLTF. The DNA of the CDR3 is TGTGCCAGCATGAACAGGGCTGGGGCCAACGTCCTGACTTTC. Using reference TRBV2 and TRBJ2-6 for the parts outside the CDR3, the full variable domain is EPEVTQTPSHQVTQMGQEVILRCVPISNHLYFYWYRQILGQKVEFLVSFYNNEISEKSEIFDDQFSVERPDGSNFTLKIRSTKLEDSAMYFCASMNRAGANVLTFGAGSRLTVL.

The rearrangement joins TRBV7-2 to TRBJ2-5; a weak D match, TRBD2 (7 bases). Germline CDR1 SGHTA, CDR2 FQGNSA. The V end lost 3 bases, the J end lost 4 bases, and 15 bases lay between the germline ends. CDR3 length: 15 residues. CDR3 sequence (DNA): TGTGCCAGCAGCTTTAACGGGGGGCCGGGAGAGACCCAGTACTTC. Residues: CASSFNGGPGETQYF. The entire variable domain, with the rest obtained from reference TRBV7-2 and TRBJ2-5, is as follows: GAGVSQSPSNKVTEKGKDVELRCDPISGHTALYWYRQSLGQGLEFLIYFQGNSAPDKSGLPSDRFSAERTGGSVSTLTIQRTQQEDSAVYLCASSFNGGPGETQYFGPGTRLLVL.

This clone is a singleton in its sample. The V and J genes are TRBV5-1 and TRBJ1-3; no clear D. Germline CDR1 SGHRS, CDR2 YFSETQ. The CDR3 runs to 15 residues. V was cut by 0 bases and J by 4 bases, with 11 bases left in between. CDR3 in DNA: TGCGCCAGCAGCTTGGGGCAGGACCAGGGAAACACCATATATTTT. Amino acid sequence: CASSLGQDQGNTIYF. The whole variable domain, remainder taken from reference TRBV5-1 and TRBJ1-3, is KAGVTQTPRYLIKTRGQQVTLSCSPISGHRSVSWYQQTPGQGLQFLFEYFSETQRNKGNFPGRFSGRQFSNSRSEMNVSTLELGDSALYLCASSLGQDQGNTIYFGEGSWLTVV.

The rearrangement joins TRBV6-5 to TRBJ2-7; TRBD1 matches 9 bases. V trimming: 5 bases; J trimming: 6 bases; junction bases outside the gene matches: 8. This CDR3 is built from 14 residues. Germline V gene lookup returns CDR1 MNHEY and CDR2 SVGAGI. CDR3 sequence (DNA): TGTGCCAGCAGTAGGGGGACAGGGCCCGGCGAGCAGTACTTC. The encoded protein is CASSRGTGPGEQYF.

This clone showed up just once. The gene calls are TRBV5-1 and TRBJ2-2; 11 nucleotides match TRBD2. The ends lost 4 bases at V and 3 bases at J; junction bases unmatched: 2. The CDR3 length is 15 residues. From germline, CDR1 is SGHRS and CDR2 YFSETQ. The CDR3 sequence: CASSKTSGDTGELFF. CDR3 DNA: TGCGCCAGCAGCAAGACTAGCGGGGACACCGGGGAGCTGTTTTTT.

V gene TRBV19 combines with J gene TRBJ2-2, with D hard to call. The CDR3 runs to 13 residues. Trimming shortened V by 3 bases and J by 5 bases, and 7 bases separated the two germline ends. Germline CDR1 LNHDA, CDR2 SQIVND (reference sequence). In DNA, the CDR3 is TGTGCCAGTAGTATCGTTGGGACCGGGGAGCTGTTTTTT. Its translation is CASSIVGTGELFF.

In this sample, this clone turned up once. The junction differs from germline at one of its ends, possibly a read error. The genes are TRBV6-2 or TRBV6-3 and TRBJ1-6; D possibly corresponds to TRBD1 (6 bases). The CDR3 runs 15 residues. Germline CDR1 reads MNHEY; CDR2 reads SVGEGT. The CDR3 coding sequence is TGTGCCAGCAGTGACTCTTGGGGGCGGAATTCACCCCTCCACTTT. It specifies CASSDSWGRNSPLHF.

V and J are TRBV4-3 and TRBJ1-2; D is perhaps TRBD1 (6 bases). Deletions cut 1 base from V and 3 bases from J, with 24 bases between. The germline V gene has CDR1 LGHNA and CDR2 YSLEER. This CDR3 spans 19 amino acids. For the CDR3, the DNA is TGCGCCAGCAGCCAAGGTCATGCGGGGGGGCCCCAAATTGACTATGGCTACACCTTC. This gives the protein CASSQGHAGGPQIDYGYTF.

The chain is built from TRBV6-5 and TRBJ2-7; the D gene could be TRBD1 or TRBD2 (5 bases each). V lost 8 bases and J 1 base, leaving 15 bases between the germline ends. Germline V gives CDR1 MNHEY, CDR2 SVGAGI. The CDR3 runs 14 residues. In DNA, the CDR3 is TGTGCCAGCGAGCCTCCGAGGGGATCCTACGAGCAGTACTTC. Protein sequence: CASEPPRGSYEQYF.

The chain combines TRBV5-4 with TRBJ2-5; 8 bases align to TRBD2. Unmatched junction bases numbered 5, after V lost 4 bases and J lost 3 bases. This CDR3 has 14 residues. Germline CDR1 is SGHNT and CDR2 is YYREEE (reference sequence). CDR3 nucleotides: TGTGCCAGCAGCCCCTTAGCGGGGAAAGAGACCCAGTACTTC. Translating gives CASSPLAGKETQYF.

The chain joins TRBV11-1 to TRBJ1-3, with TRBD1 matching over 8 bases. The CDR3 length is 13 residues. J gave up 7 bases and V 5 bases, and 4 bases lay outside the gene matches. From germline, CDR1 is SGHAT and CDR2 FQDESV (reference sequence). The CDR3 loop reads CASSQRTGNTIYF. In DNA, the CDR3 is TGTGCCAGCAGCCAAAGGACAGGGAACACCATATATTTT.

The chain joins TRBV27 to TRBJ1-1, with unresolved D. From germline, CDR1 is MNHEY and CDR2 SMNVEV (reference sequence). The length of the CDR3 is 13 residues. V was clipped by 6 bases and J by 1 base, with 9 bases between them. CDR3 DNA: TGTGCCAGCAGCGAGAGAAGGAACACTGAAGCTTTCTTT. Its translation is CASSERRNTEAFF.

The chain recombines TRBV28 with TRBJ2-7; D gene uncertain. Trimming removed 8 bases at V and 3 bases at J, with 5 bases between. Germline V gene lookup returns CDR1 MDHEN and CDR2 SYDVKM. The CDR3 has 10 amino acids. The CDR3 spells CASAHYEQYF. CDR3 coding DNA: TGTGCCAGCGCCCACTACGAGCAGTACTTC.

V gene TRBV4-3 combines with J gene TRBJ2-7, with D perhaps given as TRBD1 or TRBD2 (5 bases each). The CDR3 has 14 amino acids. Trimming removed 1 base at V and 4 bases at J, with 11 bases between. Germline CDR1 and CDR2: LGHNA and YSLEER. CDR3 sequence: CASSQGGDGYEQYF. The CDR3 region has the DNA TGCGCCAGCAGCCAAGGTGGGGACGGGTACGAGCAGTACTTC.

This chain uses TRBV6-2 or TRBV6-3 with TRBJ2-3; TRBD1 or TRBD2 may be the D gene (7 bases each). CDR1 is MNHEY and CDR2 is SVGEGT in the germline V gene. This CDR3 spans 14 amino acids. The V and J ends lost 2 bases and 7 bases respectively, with 13 bases between them. This CDR3 reads CASSYAGGANTQYF. The CDR3 DNA follows: TGTGCCAGCAGTTACGCAGGGGGGGCAAATACGCAGTATTTT.

This chain joins TRBV5-1 and TRBJ1-6, with D perhaps TRBD1 (6 bases). The V end was cut by 4 bases, the J end by 7 bases, with 18 bases between. The CDR3 runs 16 residues. CDR1 SGHRS and CDR2 YFSETQ come from the germline V gene. CDR3 DNA sequence: TGCGCCAGCAGCCCCGGAGGGGGGGGGATGAATTCACCCCTCCACTTT. Translated: CASSPGGGGMNSPLHF.